This passage covers 26 T cell receptor beta chains from one sample sequenced in a study of patients and donors after allogeneic stem cell transplantation. Each CDR3 protein is one row after TCRdb ran MiXCR on the RT-PCR reads. The sample yields under 200,000 distinct CDR3 sequences, over 25% seen once. The sequenced material came from blood, either unsorted or a sorted T cell fraction (not recorded which). These receptors came from a human donor who was either an allogeneic HSCT recipient or a stem cell or donor lymphocyte infusion donor (not recorded which). It is not recorded whose cells these are; they may come from a transplant donor.

At least ten counts were recorded for this clonotype. The chain joins TRBV12-3 or TRBV12-4 to TRBJ2-5; D is perhaps TRBD1 (6 bases). This CDR3 region has 13 residues. Trimming cost V 3 bases and J 3 bases, with 8 bases left between them. CDR3 region: CASSFPGEETQYF. CDR3 nucleotide sequence: TGTGCCAGCAGTTTCCCAGGGGAAGAGACCCAGTACTTC.

The CDR3 loop reads CASSVESRGVETQYF. The CDR3 DNA reads TGTGCCAGCAGCGTAGAGTCCAGGGGAGTGGAGACCCAGTACTTC. The chain carries TRBV9 and TRBJ2-5; TRBD1 might be the D (6 bases). Per the germline V gene, CDR1 is SGDLS and CDR2 is YYNGEE. Trimming pared 0 bases from V and 5 bases from J, leaving 14 bases between. This CDR3 is built from 15 residues.

The chain combines TRBV20-1 with TRBJ1-3, with D possibly matching TRBD1 (5 bases). The CDR3 loop spans 14 amino acids. V lost 3 bases and J lost 4, with 13 bases in between. Germline V gives CDR1 DFQATT, CDR2 SNEGSKA (reference sequence). The chain's CDR3 is CSARPLGRGNTIYF. CDR3 sequence (DNA): TGCAGTGCTAGGCCCTTGGGGCGGGGAAACACCATATATTTT.

The V call is TRBV27, the J call TRBJ1-4; a weak D match, TRBD1 (5 bases). The V gene lost 3 bases and the J gene lost 4 bases, with 15 bases spanning the gap. Germline lookup yields CDR1 MNHEY and CDR2 SMNVEV (reference sequence). This CDR3 has 16 residues. CDR3 region: CASSLRPTVVNEKLFF. In DNA form, the CDR3 reads TGTGCCAGCAGTTTGCGCCCGACAGTAGTTAATGAAAAACTGTTTTTT.

The rearrangement uses TRBV4-1 and TRBJ2-5; perhaps TRBD1 as D (5 bases). The CDR3 loop spans 16 amino acids. CDR1 is MGHRA, CDR2 YSYEKL, per germline. With 1 base removed from V and 4 bases from J, the gap between germline ends came to 16 bases. The CDR3 DNA reads as TGCGCCAGCAGCCAAGTGGGGTTATGGGGCAGAGAGACCCAGTACTTC. Residues: CASSQVGLWGRETQYF.

This clonotype came up many times. The chain joins TRBV12-3 or TRBV12-4 to TRBJ1-2; D is ambiguous. Trimming removed 5 bases at V and 4 bases at J, with 14 bases between. This CDR3 comprises 14 residues. The CDR3: CASSLNPLFYGYTF. CDR3 DNA: TGTGCCAGCAGTCTCAACCCGCTCTTCTATGGCTACACCTTC.

This chain joins TRBV7-2 and TRBJ1-1, with D hard to call. Trimming cost V 0 bases and J 8 bases, with 7 bases left between them. The germline V gene encodes CDR1 SGHTA and CDR2 FQGNSA. The CDR3 spans 12 residues. The CDR3 nucleotides are TGTGCCAGCAGCTTAGCGGGGTCCGAAGCTTTCTTT. Protein: CASSLAGSEAFF.

This chain links TRBV7-8 with TRBJ2-3, with D unclear. There are 18 residues in the CDR3. Per germline, CDR1 SGHVS and CDR2 FQNEAQ. V lost 6 bases, J lost 2 bases, and 24 bases lay in between. This chain's CDR3 is CASSSFADLVVLTDTQYF. The DNA for the CDR3 is TGTGCCAGCAGTAGCTTCGCGGACCTGGTGGTACTCACAGATACGCAGTATTTT.

This clonotype has a count of ten or more. The chain combines TRBV12-3 or TRBV12-4 with TRBJ1-2; no clear D. The CDR3 covers 11 residues. V gave up 3 bases and J gave up 6 bases, with 5 bases separating them. The CDR3 bases are TGTGCCAGCAGTTTTGGAGATGGCTACACCTTC. It encodes CASSFGDGYTF.

V and J are TRBV6-6 and TRBJ2-7; D is possibly TRBD1 (5 bases). V shed 7 bases and J shed 6 bases, with 10 bases lying between them. The CDR3 is 11 amino acids. From germline, CDR1 is MNHNY and CDR2 SVGAGI (reference sequence). The CDR3 spells CASTPGFEQYF. The CDR3 nucleotides are TGTGCCAGCACCCCAGGGTTCGAGCAGTACTTC.

V usage is TRBV12-3 or TRBV12-4 and J usage is TRBJ2-7; D may be TRBD1 (5 bases). This CDR3 spans 17 amino acids. V was pared by 1 base and J by 4 bases, with 20 bases between. The CDR3 DNA reads TGTGCCAGCAGTTTAGAAGTCCACTGGCAGGGCGATTACGAGCAGTACTTC. It specifies CASSLEVHWQGDYEQYF.

This clonotype was seen repeatedly, ten times or more. The rearrangement links TRBV28 to TRBJ1-6; D is ambiguous. The CDR3 consists of 15 residues. Per the germline V gene, CDR1 is MDHEN and CDR2 is SYDVKM. Trimming shortened V by 3 bases and J by 4 bases, and 10 bases separated the two germline ends. DNA of the CDR3: TGTGCCAGCAGTTTTTATAGGAGATATAATTCACCCCTCCACTTT. The encoded protein is CASSFYRRYNSPLHF.

This clonotype has more than one count but fewer than ten. This rearrangement joins TRBV9 to TRBJ1-1; 11 nucleotides align to TRBD1. The CDR3 loop spans 13 amino acids. The V segment lost 3 bases and the J segment 6 bases; nucleotides outside the gene matches: 1. The germline V gene has CDR1 SGDLS and CDR2 YYNGEE. CDR3 in DNA: TGTGCCAGCAGCGGGACAGGGGGCCCTGAAGCTTTCTTT. This encodes CASSGTGGPEAFF.

This clonotype has only a few counts. The chain is built from TRBV20-1 and TRBJ1-1; possible D gene TRBD1, 5 bases. Germline V gene sequence: CDR1 DFQATT, CDR2 SNEGSKA (reference sequence). The CDR3 totals 14 residues. Deletions cut 1 base from V and 0 bases from J, with 9 bases between. This CDR3 is CSARVRQMNTEAFF. CDR3 nucleotide sequence: TGCAGTGCTAGAGTCCGACAGATGAACACTGAAGCTTTCTTT.

The genes are TRBV4-1 and TRBJ1-2, with a weak D call TRBD1 (6 bases). This CDR3 is 14 amino acids long. Deletions cut 4 bases from V and 2 bases from J, with 11 bases between. CDR1 and CDR2 from the germline V gene are MGHRA and YSYEKL. The CDR3 spells CASSPLGANYGYTF. CDR3 sequence (DNA): TGCGCCAGCAGCCCTCTGGGGGCAAACTATGGCTACACCTTC.

This clonotype has only a few counts. J is TRBJ1-1 and V is TRBV12-3 or TRBV12-4; 7 nucleotides match TRBD1. This CDR3 spans 16 amino acids. V dropped 1 base and J dropped 1; count of bases not matched to a gene: 6. CDR3 nucleotides: TGTGCCAGCAGTTTAGAGCCCGACAGGGAGAACACTGAAGCTTTCTTT. Translated: CASSLEPDRENTEAFF.

The rearrangement uses TRBV5-4 and TRBJ1-1; maybe TRBD1 (5 bases). CDR3 length: 12 amino acids. V was shortened by 7 bases and J by 4 bases, with 11 bases between the two germline ends. Germline V CDR1 and CDR2: SGHNT, YYREEE (reference sequence). CDR3 loop: CASGGGGTEAFF. The CDR3 nucleotides read TGTGCCAGCGGGGGGGGAGGCACTGAAGCTTTCTTT. Full variable domain (remainder filled in from reference TRBV5-4 and TRBJ1-1): ETGVTQSPTHLIKTRGQQVTLRCSSQSGHNTVSWYQQALGQGPQFIFQYYREEENGRGNFPPRFSGLQFPNYSSELNVNALELDDSALYLCASGGGGTEAFFGQGTRLTVV.

CDR3 region: CASSPQGANYGYTF. CDR3 in DNA: TGTGCCAGCAGCCCACAGGGGGCGAACTATGGCTACACCTTC. This chain uses TRBV5-5 with TRBJ1-2; 9 bases line up with TRBD1. The CDR3 is made up of 14 amino acids. V lost 4 bases, J lost 2 bases, and 3 bases stayed unmatched. In germline, CDR1 is SGHKS, CDR2 YYEKEE (reference sequence).

The V and J genes are TRBV20-1 and TRBJ2-3, with 8 bases that match TRBD2. With 4 bases clipped from V and 2 bases from J, the junction kept 5 bases outside the gene matches. Germline V lookup: CDR1 DFQATT, CDR2 SNEGSKA (reference sequence). The CDR3 spans 14 residues. For the CDR3, the DNA is TGCAGTGCTATTAGCGGGGATTTCACAGATACGCAGTATTTT. Translation: CSAISGDFTDTQYF.

This clonotype was recorded a few times. The V gene is TRBV30, the J gene TRBJ1-5; D is undetermined. CDR1 and CDR2 from the germline V gene are GTSNPN and SVGIG (reference sequence). Trimming took 5 bases from V and 0 from J, leaving 11 bases between them. The CDR3 is made up of 14 amino acids. The CDR3 sequence: CAWSYGRSNQPQHF. Written as DNA, the CDR3 is TGTGCCTGGTCCTACGGGCGTAGCAATCAGCCCCAGCATTTT.

The CDR3 coding sequence is TGTGCCAGCAGCAATGGACAGCCGGGACTAGCGGGATTTAATGAGCAGTTCTTC. Its protein is CASSNGQPGLAGFNEQFF. The J gene is TRBJ2-1, the V gene TRBV21-1; the tabulated D call, TRBD2, remains unverified against the DNA. TRBV21-1 is listed as a pseudogene. This CDR3 comprises 18 residues.

The chain is built from TRBV5-5 and TRBJ1-4; D is undetermined. This CDR3 spans 14 amino acids. V lost 4 bases and J lost 5, with 12 bases in between. Germline assignment: CDR1 SGHKS and CDR2 YYEKEE (reference sequence). The CDR3 is CASSARRLNEKLFF. The CDR3 DNA follows: TGTGCCAGCAGCGCGAGAAGGTTAAATGAAAAACTGTTTTTT. The full variable domain, completed using reference TRBV5-5 and TRBJ1-4, is DAGVTQSPTHLIKTRGQQVTLRCSPISGHKSVSWYQQVLGQGPQFIFQYYEKEERGRGNFPDRFSARQFPNYSSELNVNALLLGDSALYLCASSARRLNEKLFFGSGTQLSVL.

A few counts support this clonotype. J is TRBJ2-1 and V is TRBV6-5; 7 bases agree with TRBD2. The CDR3 is 17 amino acids. CDR1 and CDR2 from the germline V gene are MNHEY and SVGAGI. The V segment lost 0 bases and the J segment 8 bases; nucleotides outside the gene matches: 13. For the CDR3, the DNA is TGTGCCAGCAGTTACTCGTTCCTTCTAGCGGTTAACGATGAGCAGTTCTTC. Protein: CASSYSFLLAVNDEQFF.

V and J are TRBV7-8 and TRBJ2-3; D unclear. V lost 6 bases and J 6 bases, leaving 10 bases between the germline ends. Germline V gene lookup returns CDR1 SGHVS and CDR2 FQNEAQ. The CDR3 totals 12 residues. The DNA for the CDR3 is TGTGCCAGCAGGTTCCAAGGGGATACGCAGTATTTT. It specifies CASRFQGDTQYF.

The rearrangement links TRBV12-3 or TRBV12-4 to TRBJ2-7; 10 bases map to TRBD2. The CDR3 length is 13 residues. J gave up 9 bases and V 5 bases, and 7 bases lay outside the gene matches. As DNA, the CDR3 is TGTGCCAGCAGTGTTCCTAGCGGGAGCGTGCAGTACTTC. Residues: CASSVPSGSVQYF.

This chain joins TRBV3-1 and TRBJ2-7, with D possibly called TRBD1 or TRBD2 (6 bases each). The CDR3 sequence is 14 residues long. Germline loops: CDR1 LGHDT, CDR2 YNNKEL (reference sequence). V was cut by 6 bases and J by 3 bases, with 15 bases left in between. The CDR3 sequence: CASRGGGSYYEQYF. As DNA, the CDR3 is TGTGCCAGCAGAGGGGGAGGTTCCTACTACGAGCAGTACTTC.